This entry lists 24 T cell receptor beta chains sequenced from one sample in a study of response to subunit inactivated influenza vaccine. One entry per CDR3 protein, called by TCRdb with MiXCR from the RT-PCR reads. The sample records fewer than 250,000 distinct CDR3 sequences, 13% to 15% being singletons. The specimen comprised CD8+ T cells sorted from PBMCs, sampled 5 to 6 days after vaccination. The receptors were gathered from a man in his fifties who received an inactivated influenza vaccine.

This chain links TRBV25-1 with TRBJ2-2; TRBD1 matches at 9 bases. The CDR3 contains 16 residues. Germline V gene lookup returns CDR1 MGHDK and CDR2 SYGVNS. With V trimmed by 3 bases and J by 0 bases, 2 bases remained unmatched. CDR3 in amino acids: CASSDWDRANTGELFF. CDR3 bases: TGTGCCAGCAGTGATTGGGACAGGGCGAACACCGGGGAGCTGTTTTTT.

This clonotype was detected a few times. V usage is TRBV2 and J usage is TRBJ2-5; D remains unclear. Germline V gene sequence: CDR1 SNHLY, CDR2 FYNNEI. V was cut by 3 bases and J by 0 bases, with 8 bases left in between. The CDR3 is made up of 14 amino acids. In nucleotides, the CDR3 is TGTGCCAGCAGTGATGGCGGAAACCAAGAGACCCAGTACTTC. Residues: CASSDGGNQETQYF.

This clonotype has just a few counts. The chain recombines TRBV6-2 or TRBV6-3 with TRBJ1-1, with TRBD1 matching over 7 bases. The CDR3 loop spans 16 amino acids. Germline CDR1 is MNHEY and CDR2 is SVGEGT. Trimming cost V 3 bases and J 4 bases; bases outside gene matches: 11. CDR3 in DNA: TGTGCCAGCAGTTATTCCCCGACAGGGTACGGCACTGAAGCTTTCTTT. As protein: CASSYSPTGYGTEAFF.

The chain recombines TRBV29-1 with TRBJ1-2; D gene uncertain. The germline V and J ends were trimmed by 2 bases and 7 bases, with 8 bases remaining between them. Germline lookup yields CDR1 SQVTM and CDR2 ANQGSEA. The CDR3 is 11 residues long. CDR3: CSVELNGGYTF. The CDR3 DNA reads as TGCAGCGTTGAATTGAATGGTGGCTACACCTTC.

This clonotype was recorded many times. This chain links TRBV28 with TRBJ2-7; D may be TRBD1 (5 bases). CDR3 length equals 13 residues. The V and J ends lost 7 bases and 1 base respectively, with 11 bases between them. CDR1 is MDHEN and CDR2 is SYDVKM in the germline V gene. The CDR3 spells CASTWGVSYEQYF. The CDR3 bases are TGTGCCAGCACTTGGGGCGTATCCTACGAGCAGTACTTC.

In its sample, this clonotype was seen a few times. This chain uses TRBV6-1 with TRBJ1-5, with D perhaps matching TRBD1 (5 bases). CDR1 MNHNS and CDR2 SASEGT come from the germline V gene. With 1 base removed from V and 2 bases from J, the gap between germline ends came to 12 bases. The CDR3 spans 16 residues. CDR3: CASSEDQGWGNQPQHF. The CDR3 DNA reads as TGTGCCAGCAGTGAAGACCAGGGATGGGGCAATCAGCCCCAGCATTTT.

J is TRBJ2-7 and V is TRBV6-5; D remains ambiguous. CDR3 length: 15 amino acids. In germline, CDR1 is MNHEY, CDR2 SVGAGI. V lost 0 bases, J lost 0 bases, and 9 bases lay in between. The DNA for the CDR3 is TGTGCCAGCAGTTACTCAATAGCCCTCTCCTACGAGCAGTACTTC. Its protein product is CASSYSIALSYEQYF.

V is TRBV20-1 and J is TRBJ2-5; D assignment may be TRBD1 or TRBD2 (5 bases each). The germline V and J ends were trimmed by 6 bases and 5 bases, with 16 bases remaining between them. There are 13 residues in the CDR3. Germline lookup yields CDR1 DFQATT and CDR2 SNEGSKA (reference sequence). CDR3 DNA: TGCAGTGCCAGACGCAGGGAGTCGGAGACCCAGTACTTC. Translation gives CSARRRESETQYF.

This clonotype was detected a few times. The chain is built from TRBV14 and TRBJ2-7, with D possibly being TRBD1 (6 bases). This CDR3 contains 16 residues. Germline V gives CDR1 SGHDN, CDR2 FVKESK. Between the trimmed V and J ends, which lost 4 bases and 3 bases, there was a span of 19 bases. The CDR3 sequence: CASSPGLLVGGYEQYF. DNA of the CDR3: TGTGCCAGCAGCCCAGGCCTCTTGGTAGGGGGCTACGAGCAGTACTTC.

The genes are TRBV5-1 and TRBJ1-1; 7 bases map to TRBD1. V dropped 7 bases and J dropped 7; count of bases not matched to a gene: 10. Germline CDR1 is SGHRS and CDR2 is YFSETQ. The CDR3 runs 13 residues. CDR3 coding DNA: TGCGCCAGCCAGGGTCCTTGGACAGGTGAAGCTTTCTTT. This translates into CASQGPWTGEAFF.

V gene TRBV12-3 or TRBV12-4 combines with J gene TRBJ2-2; D gene uncertain. With 4 bases removed from V and 1 base from J, the gap between germline ends came to 7 bases. There are 14 residues in the CDR3. CDR3 in DNA: TGTGCCAGCAGTTCAGGCCAGAACACCGGGGAGCTGTTTTTT. Protein sequence: CASSSGQNTGELFF.

The chain carries TRBV2 and TRBJ2-1; TRBD2 matches 7 bases. Germline lookup yields CDR1 SNHLY and CDR2 FYNNEI. J lost 2 bases, V lost 5 bases, and 3 bases had no gene match. This CDR3 has 14 amino acids. CDR3 sequence (DNA): TGTGCCAGCAGTCCTAGCGGCCCCTACAATGAGCAGTTCTTC. Its protein product is CASSPSGPYNEQFF.

The J gene is TRBJ1-2, the V gene TRBV29-1, with a tentative D call TRBD1 (5 bases). The V gene's germline CDR1 is SQVTM and CDR2 ANQGSEA. The CDR3 loop spans 15 amino acids. The V gene lost 5 bases and the J gene lost 7 bases, with 23 bases spanning the gap. The chain's CDR3 is CSVTLGFGGESGYTF. CDR3 nucleotides: TGCAGCGTTACCCTGGGTTTCGGGGGGGAGAGTGGCTACACCTTC.

This clonotype was seen repeatedly, ten times or more. The chain couples TRBV7-9 to TRBJ2-2; D remains unclear. This CDR3 region has 16 residues. Trimming left V 5 bases short and J 3 bases short, with 16 bases between. Germline V lookup: CDR1 SEHNR, CDR2 FQNEAQ (reference sequence). The CDR3 DNA reads TGTGCCAGCAGCCCCTCCGCGGTCTCTGACACCGGGGAGCTGTTTTTT. Encoded protein: CASSPSAVSDTGELFF.

CDR3 loop: CASSIDVDTQYF. In DNA form, the CDR3 reads TGTGCCAGCAGCATCGACGTTGATACGCAGTATTTT. The chain recombines TRBV12-3 or TRBV12-4 with TRBJ2-3; D not certain. Trimming cost V 6 bases and J 6 bases, with 10 bases left between them. The CDR3 consists of 12 residues.

This clonotype was recorded a few times. The chain recombines TRBV5-5 with TRBJ2-1, with 10 nucleotides matching TRBD2. The CDR3 runs 17 residues. V trimming: 5 bases; J trimming: 5 bases; junction bases outside the gene matches: 13. Germline lookup yields CDR1 SGHKS and CDR2 YYEKEE (reference sequence). The CDR3 DNA reads as TGTGCCAGCAGTAGCAAGTCCACTAGCGGGACCCACAATGAGCAGTTCTTC. The encoded protein is CASSSKSTSGTHNEQFF.

This chain links TRBV29-1 with TRBJ2-1, with 8 bases matching TRBD2. The germline V gene encodes CDR1 SQVTM and CDR2 ANQGSEA. This CDR3 comprises 13 residues. The junction had 7 bases not matched to a gene; V was cut back by 4 bases and J by 8 bases. DNA for the CDR3: TGCAGCGTTGTGGGGACTAGGATCGATGAGCAGTTCTTC. Protein sequence: CSVVGTRIDEQFF.

The genes are TRBV2 and TRBJ2-1; a weak D match, TRBD1 (6 bases). The CDR3 length is 12 residues. Trimming took off 10 bases at V and 6 bases at J, with 13 bases between the two ends. Germline V lookup: CDR1 SNHLY, CDR2 FYNNEI. This CDR3 reads CANTDRPNEQFF. The DNA of the CDR3 is TGTGCCAATACGGACAGACCCAATGAGCAGTTCTTC.

The table lists this clonotype with a few counts. The rearrangement joins TRBV12-3 or TRBV12-4 to TRBJ1-1; D gene unclear. The CDR3 length is 14 residues. V dropped 1 base and J dropped 8 bases, with 14 bases sitting between them. CDR3: CASSLGSGNLEAFF. DNA for the CDR3: TGTGCCAGCAGTTTAGGATCCGGGAATTTGGAAGCTTTCTTT.

This clonotype turned up a few times. The chain links TRBV28 to TRBJ1-5; D is uncertain. V lost 7 bases and J lost 0, with 10 bases in between. Germline V lookup: CDR1 MDHEN, CDR2 SYDVKM. CDR3 length: 14 amino acids. The CDR3 sequence is CASTEPDSNQPQHF. The DNA for the CDR3 is TGTGCCAGCACGGAACCGGATAGCAATCAGCCCCAGCATTTT.

This chain uses TRBV28 with TRBJ1-6, with D maybe TRBD1 (6 bases). The germline V and J ends were trimmed by 2 bases and 9 bases, with 11 bases remaining between them. Germline V CDR1 and CDR2: MDHEN, SYDVKM. The CDR3 runs to 14 residues. The DNA for the CDR3 is TGTGCCAGCAGTTTAACGGGGACATTTTCACCCCTCCACTTT. Translated: CASSLTGTFSPLHF.

The chain has TRBV7-8 and TRBJ2-3, with TRBD2 matching over 8 bases. Trimming removed 3 bases from V and 4 bases from J; junction bases left unmatched: 6. CDR3 length: 15 amino acids. Germline V gene sequence: CDR1 SGHVS, CDR2 FQNEAQ. This CDR3 is CASSFLTGGPDTQYF. CDR3 sequence (DNA): TGTGCCAGCAGCTTCTTAACGGGAGGGCCAGATACGCAGTATTTT.

This clonotype was seen only a few times. The chain links TRBV4-3 to TRBJ2-1; 7 nucleotides align to TRBD2. The germline CDR1 and CDR2 sequences are LGHNA and YSLEER. The V and J ends lost 4 bases and 9 bases, in that order; junction bases with no gene match: 15. This CDR3 is built from 16 residues. This CDR3 is CASSPRYRDYASEQFF. Here the CDR3 DNA reads TGCGCCAGCAGCCCTAGGTACCGGGACTACGCGAGTGAGCAGTTCTTC.

This chain uses TRBV29-1 with TRBJ2-2; D is uncertain. Germline CDR1 SQVTM, CDR2 ANQGSEA. This CDR3 contains 13 residues. V dropped 4 bases and J dropped 5 bases, with 11 bases sitting between them. The CDR3 region has the DNA TGCAGCGTTGCCTCGTTTCTTACCGGGGAGCTGTTTTTT. It translates to CSVASFLTGELFF.